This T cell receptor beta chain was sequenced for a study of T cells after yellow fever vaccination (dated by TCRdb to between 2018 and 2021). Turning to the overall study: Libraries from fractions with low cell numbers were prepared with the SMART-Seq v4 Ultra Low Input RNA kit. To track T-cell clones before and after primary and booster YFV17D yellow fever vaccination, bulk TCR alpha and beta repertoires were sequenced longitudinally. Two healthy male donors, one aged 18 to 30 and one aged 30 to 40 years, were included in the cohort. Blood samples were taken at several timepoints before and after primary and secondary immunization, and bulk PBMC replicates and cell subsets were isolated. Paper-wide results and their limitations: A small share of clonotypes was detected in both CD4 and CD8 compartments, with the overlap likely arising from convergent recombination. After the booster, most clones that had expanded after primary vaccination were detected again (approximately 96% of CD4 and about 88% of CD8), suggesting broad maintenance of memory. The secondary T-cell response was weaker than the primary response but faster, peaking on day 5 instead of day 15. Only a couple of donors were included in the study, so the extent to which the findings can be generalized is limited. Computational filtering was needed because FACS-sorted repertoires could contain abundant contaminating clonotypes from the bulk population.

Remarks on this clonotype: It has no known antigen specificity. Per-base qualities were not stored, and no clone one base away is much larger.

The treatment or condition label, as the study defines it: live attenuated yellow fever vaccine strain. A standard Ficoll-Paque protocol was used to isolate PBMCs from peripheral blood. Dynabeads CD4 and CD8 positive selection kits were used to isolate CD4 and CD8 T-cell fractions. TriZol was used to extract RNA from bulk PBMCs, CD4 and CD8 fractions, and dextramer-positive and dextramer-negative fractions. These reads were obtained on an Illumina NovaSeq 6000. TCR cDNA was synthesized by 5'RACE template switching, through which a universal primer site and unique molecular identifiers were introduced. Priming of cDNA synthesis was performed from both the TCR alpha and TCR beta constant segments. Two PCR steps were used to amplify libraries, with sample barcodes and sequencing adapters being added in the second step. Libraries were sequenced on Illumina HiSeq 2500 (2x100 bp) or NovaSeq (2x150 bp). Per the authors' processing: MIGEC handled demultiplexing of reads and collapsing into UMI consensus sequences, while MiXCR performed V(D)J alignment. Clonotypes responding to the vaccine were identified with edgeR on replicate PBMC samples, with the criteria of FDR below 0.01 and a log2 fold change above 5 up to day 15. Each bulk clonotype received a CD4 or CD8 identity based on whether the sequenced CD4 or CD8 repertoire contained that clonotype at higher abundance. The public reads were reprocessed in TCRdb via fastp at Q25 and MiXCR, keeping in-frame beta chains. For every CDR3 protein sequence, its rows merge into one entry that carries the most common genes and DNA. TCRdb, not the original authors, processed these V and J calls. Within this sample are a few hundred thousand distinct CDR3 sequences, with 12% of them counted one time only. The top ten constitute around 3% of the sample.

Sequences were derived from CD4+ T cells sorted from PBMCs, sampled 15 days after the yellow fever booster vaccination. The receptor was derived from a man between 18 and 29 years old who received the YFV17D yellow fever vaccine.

The CDR3 amino acid sequence is: CASSQDDTYYEQYF. The nucleotide sequence is given as TGCGCCAGCAGCCAAGATGACACTTACTACGAGCAGTACTTC. Here the chain combines TRBV4-3 and TRBJ2-7; the D gene is unclear. CDR1 LGHNA and CDR2 YSLEER were looked up in the germline V gene. Cut back by 0 bases and 3 bases, the V and J ends lie 9 bases apart. The CDR3 starts with the cysteine, ends with the phenylalanine, and has 14 residues. The sequence is cut down to CDR3 DNA, 42 bases in frame from base 1.